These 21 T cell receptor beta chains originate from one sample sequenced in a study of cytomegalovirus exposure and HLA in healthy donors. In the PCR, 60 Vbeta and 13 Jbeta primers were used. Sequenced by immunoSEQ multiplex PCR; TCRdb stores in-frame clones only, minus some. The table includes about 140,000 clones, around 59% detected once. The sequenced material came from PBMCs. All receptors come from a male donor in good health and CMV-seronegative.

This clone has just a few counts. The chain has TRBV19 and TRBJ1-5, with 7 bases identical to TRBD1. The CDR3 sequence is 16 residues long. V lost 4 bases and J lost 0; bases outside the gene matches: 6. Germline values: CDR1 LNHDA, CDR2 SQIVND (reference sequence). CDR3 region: CASSSGQDYSNQPQHF. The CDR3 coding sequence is TGTGCCAGTAGTAGCGGACAGGATTATAGCAATCAGCCCCAGCATTTT.

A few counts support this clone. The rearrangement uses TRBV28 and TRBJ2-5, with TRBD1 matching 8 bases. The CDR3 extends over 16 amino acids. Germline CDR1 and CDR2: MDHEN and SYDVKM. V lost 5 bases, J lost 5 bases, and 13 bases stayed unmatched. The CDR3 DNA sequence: TGTGCCAGCAGTCCTGCAGGAACAGGGGGTGAGGAGACCCAGTACTTC. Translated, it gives CASSPAGTGGEETQYF.

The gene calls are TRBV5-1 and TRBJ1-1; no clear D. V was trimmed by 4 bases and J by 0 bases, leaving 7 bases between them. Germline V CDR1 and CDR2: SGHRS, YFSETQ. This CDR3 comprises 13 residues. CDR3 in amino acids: CASSAGVNTEAFF. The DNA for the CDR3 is TGCGCCAGCAGCGCCGGGGTGAACACTGAAGCTTTCTTT.

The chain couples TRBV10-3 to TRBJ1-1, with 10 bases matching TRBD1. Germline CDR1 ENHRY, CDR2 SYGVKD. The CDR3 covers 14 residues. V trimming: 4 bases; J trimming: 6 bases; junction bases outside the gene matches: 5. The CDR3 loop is CAISGGTGVAEAFF. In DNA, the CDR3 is TGTGCCATCAGTGGCGGGACAGGGGTCGCTGAAGCTTTCTTT.

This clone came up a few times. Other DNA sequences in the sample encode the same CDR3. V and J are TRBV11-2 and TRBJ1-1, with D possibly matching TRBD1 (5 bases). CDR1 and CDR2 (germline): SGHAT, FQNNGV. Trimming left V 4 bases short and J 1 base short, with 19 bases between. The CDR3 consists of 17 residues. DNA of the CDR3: TGTGCCAGCAGCTCTCAAGGTATGGGACTAAAGAACACTGAAGCTTTCTTT. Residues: CASSSQGMGLKNTEAFF.

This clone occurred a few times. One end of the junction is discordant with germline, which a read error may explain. DNA for the CDR3: TGTGCTAGCAGCTTAGGGACAGGGGGTAACAATGAGCAGTTCTTC. Protein: CASSLGTGGNNEQFF. This rearrangement joins TRBV7-7 to TRBJ2-1; 11 nucleotides align to TRBD1. CDR1 and CDR2 (germline): SSHAT, FNYEAQ (reference sequence). The CDR3 is 15 residues long.

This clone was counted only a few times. The CDR3 bases are TGTGCCCTAGTCGGACCGGGGGGCTACACCTTC. Translation: CALVGPGGYTF. V is TRBV6-5 and J is TRBJ1-2; D remains unclear. CDR1 and CDR2 (germline): MNHEY, SVGAGI. This CDR3 comprises 11 residues. V was cut by 11 bases and J by 8 bases, with 15 bases left in between.

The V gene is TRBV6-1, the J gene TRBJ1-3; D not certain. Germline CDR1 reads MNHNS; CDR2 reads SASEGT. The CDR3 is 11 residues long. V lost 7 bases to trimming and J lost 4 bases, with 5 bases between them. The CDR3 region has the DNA TGTGCCAGCACCGGGGGAAACACCATATATTTT. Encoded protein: CASTGGNTIYF.

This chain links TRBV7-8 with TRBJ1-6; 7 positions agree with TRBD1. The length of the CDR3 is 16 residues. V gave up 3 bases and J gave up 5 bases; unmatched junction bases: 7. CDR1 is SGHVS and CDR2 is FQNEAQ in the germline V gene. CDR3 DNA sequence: TGTGCCAGCAGCTTCTCCGGACAGGCAAATAATTCACCCCTCCACTTT. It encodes CASSFSGQANNSPLHF. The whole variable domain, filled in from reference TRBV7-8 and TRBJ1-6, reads GAGVSQSPRYKVAKRGQDVALRCDPISGHVSLFWYQQALGQGPEFLTYFQNEAQLDKSGLPSDRFFAERPEGSVSTLKIQRTQQEDSAVYLCASSFSGQANNSPLHFGNGTRLTVT.

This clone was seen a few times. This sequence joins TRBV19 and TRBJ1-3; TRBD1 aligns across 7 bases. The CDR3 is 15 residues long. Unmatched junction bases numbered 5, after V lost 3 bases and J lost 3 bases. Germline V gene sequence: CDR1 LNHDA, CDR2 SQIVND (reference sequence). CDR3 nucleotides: TGTGCCAGTAGTATTCTTAACAGGGGTGGAAACACCATATATTTT. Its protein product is CASSILNRGGNTIYF. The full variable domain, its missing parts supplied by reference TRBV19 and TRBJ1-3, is DGGITQSPKYLFRKEGQNVTLSCEQNLNHDAMYWYRQDPGQGLRLIYYSQIVNDFQKGDIAEGYSVSREKKESFPLTVTSAQKNPTAFYLCASSILNRGGNTIYFGEGSWLTVV.

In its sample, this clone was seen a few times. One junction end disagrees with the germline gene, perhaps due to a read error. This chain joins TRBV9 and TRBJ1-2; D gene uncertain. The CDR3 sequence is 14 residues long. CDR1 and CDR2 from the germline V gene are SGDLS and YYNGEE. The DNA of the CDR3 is TGTGCCAGCACCCGACGGGGTGGAGATGCTGGCTACCCCTTC. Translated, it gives CASTRRGGDAGYPF. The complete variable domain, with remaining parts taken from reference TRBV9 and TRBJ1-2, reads DSGVTQTPKHLITATGQRVTLRCSPRSGDLSVYWYQQSLDQGLQFLIQYYNGEERAKGNILERFSAQQFPDLHSELNLSSLELGDSALYFCASTRRGGDAGYPFGSGTRLTVV.

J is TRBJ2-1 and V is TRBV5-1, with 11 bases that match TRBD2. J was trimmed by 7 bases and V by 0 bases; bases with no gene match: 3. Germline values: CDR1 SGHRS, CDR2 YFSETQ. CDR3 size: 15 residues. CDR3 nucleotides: TGCGCCAGCAGCTTGGTAGCGGGGGGGCTGAATGAGCAGTTCTTC. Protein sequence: CASSLVAGGLNEQFF.

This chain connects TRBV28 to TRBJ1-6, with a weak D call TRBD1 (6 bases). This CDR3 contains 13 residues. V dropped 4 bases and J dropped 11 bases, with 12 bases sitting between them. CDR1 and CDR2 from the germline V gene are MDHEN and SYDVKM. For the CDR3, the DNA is TGTGCCAGCAGTTGGCAGGGGAGACCACCCCTCCACTTT. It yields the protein CASSWQGRPPLHF. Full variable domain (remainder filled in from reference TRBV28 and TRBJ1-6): DVKVTQSSRYLVKRTGEKVFLECVQDMDHENMFWYRQDPGLGLRLIYFSYDVKMKEKGDIPEGYSVSREKKERFSLILESASTNQTSMYLCASSWQGRPPLHFGNGTRLTVT.

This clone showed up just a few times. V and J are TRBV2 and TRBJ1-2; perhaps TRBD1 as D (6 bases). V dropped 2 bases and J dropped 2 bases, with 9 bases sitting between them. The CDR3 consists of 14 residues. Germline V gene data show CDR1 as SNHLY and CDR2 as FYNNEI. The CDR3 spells CASSELGANYGYTF. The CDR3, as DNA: TGTGCCAGCAGTGAATTGGGGGCCAACTATGGCTACACCTTC.

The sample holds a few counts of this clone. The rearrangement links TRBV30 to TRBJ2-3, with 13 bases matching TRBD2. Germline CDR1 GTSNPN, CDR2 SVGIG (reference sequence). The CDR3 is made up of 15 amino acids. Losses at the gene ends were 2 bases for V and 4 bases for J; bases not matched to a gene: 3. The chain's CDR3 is CAWSWTSGGSDTQYF. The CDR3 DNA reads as TGTGCCTGGAGTTGGACTAGCGGGGGATCAGATACGCAGTATTTT.

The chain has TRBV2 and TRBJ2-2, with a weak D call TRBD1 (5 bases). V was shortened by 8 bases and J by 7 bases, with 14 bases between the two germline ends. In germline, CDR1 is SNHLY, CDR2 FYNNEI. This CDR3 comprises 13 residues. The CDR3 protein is CASGATLGGELFF. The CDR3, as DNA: TGTGCCAGCGGGGCAACCTTGGGCGGGGAGCTGTTTTTT.

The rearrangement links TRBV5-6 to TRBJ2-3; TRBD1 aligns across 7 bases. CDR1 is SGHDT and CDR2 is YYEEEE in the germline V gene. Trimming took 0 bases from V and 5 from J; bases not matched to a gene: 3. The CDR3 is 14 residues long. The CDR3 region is CASSLEGAEDTQYF. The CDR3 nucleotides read TGTGCCAGCAGCTTGGAGGGGGCAGAAGATACGCAGTATTTT.

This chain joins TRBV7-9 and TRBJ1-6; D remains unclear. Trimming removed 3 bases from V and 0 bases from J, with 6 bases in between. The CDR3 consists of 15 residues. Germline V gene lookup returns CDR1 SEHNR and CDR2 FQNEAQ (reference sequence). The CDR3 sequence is CASSFSSSYNSPLHF. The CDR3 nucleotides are TGTGCCAGCAGCTTCTCGAGCTCCTATAATTCACCCCTCCACTTT.

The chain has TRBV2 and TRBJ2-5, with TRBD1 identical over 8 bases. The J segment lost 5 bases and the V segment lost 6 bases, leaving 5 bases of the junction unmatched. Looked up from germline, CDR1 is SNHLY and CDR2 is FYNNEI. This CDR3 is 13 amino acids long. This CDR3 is CASRDRDRETQYF. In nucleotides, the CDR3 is TGTGCCAGCAGAGACAGGGACAGGGAGACCCAGTACTTC.

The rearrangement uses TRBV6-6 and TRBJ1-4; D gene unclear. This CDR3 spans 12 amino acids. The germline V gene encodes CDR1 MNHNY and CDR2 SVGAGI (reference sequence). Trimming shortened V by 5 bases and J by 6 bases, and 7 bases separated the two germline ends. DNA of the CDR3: TGTGCCAGCAGTCCCACTCATGAAAAACTGTTTTTT. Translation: CASSPTHEKLFF.

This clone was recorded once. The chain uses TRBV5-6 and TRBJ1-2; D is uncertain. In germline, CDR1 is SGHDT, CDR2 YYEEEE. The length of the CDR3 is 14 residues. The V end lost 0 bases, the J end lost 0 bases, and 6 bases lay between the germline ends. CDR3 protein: CASSLGSTNYGYTF. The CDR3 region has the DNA TGTGCCAGCAGCTTGGGGTCTACTAACTATGGCTACACCTTC.